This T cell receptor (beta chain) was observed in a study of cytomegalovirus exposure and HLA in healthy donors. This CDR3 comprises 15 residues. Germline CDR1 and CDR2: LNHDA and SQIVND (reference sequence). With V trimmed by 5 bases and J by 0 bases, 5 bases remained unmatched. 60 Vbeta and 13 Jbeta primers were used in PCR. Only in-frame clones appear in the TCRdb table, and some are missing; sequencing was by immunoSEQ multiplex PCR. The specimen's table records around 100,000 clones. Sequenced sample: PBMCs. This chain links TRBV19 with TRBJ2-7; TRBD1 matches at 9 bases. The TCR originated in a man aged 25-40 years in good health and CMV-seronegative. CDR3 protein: CASSRGTGLSYEQYF. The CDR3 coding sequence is TGTGCCAGTAGTCGGGGGACAGGGCTCTCCTACGAGCAGTACTTC.